Reported below is one TCR beta chain. Its specific antigen is unknown. No much larger clone exists at a distance of one base, and base qualities are not known. TCR CDR3 regions were amplified from genomic DNA by multiplex PCR using the deep immunoSEQ assay. For each cell subset, the extracted genomic DNA was distributed evenly across all wells of several immunoSEQ 96-well plates, and each plate served as one replicate. Each replicate PCR for sorted subsets received around 200 ng genomic DNA, equal to tens of thousands of T cell genomes. The purified libraries were quantified using a Qubit 3.0 fluorometer, sized with a Bioanalyzer 2100, and then quantified again using the KAPA Library Quantification kit. Each immunoSEQ 96-well plate was sequenced on its own single-read 150-cycle Illumina NextSeq 550 flow cell. As for the authors' bioinformatics: Because the immunoSEQ output included only junctional sequences and no quality scores, the filtering could not be the same as the filtering used for full-length reads. Sequences were annotated with PyIR, a Python wrapper for IgBLAST v1.9, using IMGT germline references to assign V/J genes and CDR3. Reads were removed for weak V/J assignments (E-value above 1e-6), missing CDR3, stop codons, out-of-frame junctions, or ambiguous translated residues. V3J clonotypes were defined as sequences sharing the same inferred V gene, J gene, and CDR3 amino acid sequence. To compute the percentage overlap between repertoires, the number of shared unique clonotypes was divided by the size of the smaller repertoire. Richness of each repertoire was evaluated using RTK rarefaction, the Chao1 estimator, and Recon v2.1 estimates of unobserved clonotypes. For all TCRbeta clonotypes obtained by the gDNA method from four donors, generation probabilities were computed with OLGA. This immuneACCESS table, as held by TCRdb, lists in-frame sequences with V and J called but not all clones. Of the missing ones, under half trace to an unresolved V gene in checked studies; the others have no known cause. The V and J calls and clone size come from that table; D and trimming were worked out from the DNA. Counted in this sample were fewer than 1.6 million clones; 97% to 99% of them appeared once. The ten largest clones take up under 0.45% of the sample.

Healthy HIV-negative adults with no recently reported acute infections or vaccinations were included as donors. Only Caucasian adults living in Nashville, Tennessee, USA were represented among the donors. Magnetic negative selection was used to enrich CD4+ T cells, after which naive cells were positively selected on CD45RA and the negative fraction became the memory subset. After blood collection by leukapheresis, PBMCs were isolated using Ficoll-Histopaque density gradient centrifugation and then cryopreserved in the vapor phase of liquid nitrogen. Purity and quantity of every magnetically sorted T cell population were checked by analytical flow cytometry. Each sorted fraction had its genomic DNA isolated and then quantified by UV absorbance on a Nanodrop 2000c. This specimen comes from a study of shared clonotypes between healthy human individuals (dated by TCRdb to the early 2020s). As for the study more broadly: The cohort comprised two women and three men aged 18 to 49 years. To increase sequencing depth and limit assay-specific biases, different laboratories used diverse techniques to prepare libraries and sequence TCR repertoires. For each donor, CD4 naive and CD4 memory were each given three plates, CD8 naive was given two plates, and CD8 memory was given one plate. Per donor, leukapheresis produced somewhere between about 0.8 and 9.5 billion PBMCs. Blood TCR repertoires of a handful of healthy adults were deeply sequenced to estimate repertoire size and the extent of clonotype sharing between individuals. Broader findings and caveats from the paper: Naive subsets generally had larger estimated clonotype richness than memory subsets. About 5% of naive CD4, around 3.6% of naive CD8, approximately 2% of memory CD4, and more than 0.35% of memory CD8 clonotypes were shared across several donors. Incomplete sequencing was indicated by rarefaction of sorted-subset datasets, despite the large sequencing depth. Because the study included a small number of donors, the genetic and exposure-history diversity represented was limited. Clonotypes shared by all four sorted-subset donors showed higher generation probabilities than non-shared clonotypes. Pairwise subsampling indicated that sequencing depth was expected to affect the degree of clonotype sharing among donors. Sampling was limited to blood, and TCR repertoires in tissue likely differ from TCR repertoires in blood.

Trimming costs V 7 bases and J 0 bases, and their ends lie 13 bases apart. CDR1 and CDR2 (LNHDA, SQIVND) derive from the germline V gene (reference sequence). The CDR3 spans 14 residues, from the cysteine through the phenylalanine. Of the read, only the CDR3 DNA is kept; its 42 bases are in frame from base 1. The rearrangement joined TRBV19 to TRBJ2-7, with the D gene not clear enough to name. Sequencing was carried out using naive CD4+ T cells sorted from blood. The cell subset or site label, read with the paper, signifies: CD45RA+ positively selected. The clonotype comes from a man aged 25-45 years in good health. The encoded CDR3 is CASNNDLSSYEQYF. In nucleotide form, the sequence is TGTGCCAGTAATAATGACTTATCCTCCTACGAGCAGTACTTC.